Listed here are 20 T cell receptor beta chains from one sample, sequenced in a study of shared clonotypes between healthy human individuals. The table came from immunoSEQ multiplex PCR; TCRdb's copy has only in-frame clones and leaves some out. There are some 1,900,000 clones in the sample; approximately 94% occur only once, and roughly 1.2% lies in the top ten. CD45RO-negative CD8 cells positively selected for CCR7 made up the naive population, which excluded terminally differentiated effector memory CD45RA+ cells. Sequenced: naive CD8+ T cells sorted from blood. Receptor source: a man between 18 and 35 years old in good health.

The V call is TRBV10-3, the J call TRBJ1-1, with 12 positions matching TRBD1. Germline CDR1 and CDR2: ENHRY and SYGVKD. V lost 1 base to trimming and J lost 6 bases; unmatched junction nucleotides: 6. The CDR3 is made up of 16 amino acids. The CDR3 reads CAISELPGQGAPEAFF. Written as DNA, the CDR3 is TGTGCCATCAGTGAGTTGCCGGGACAGGGGGCACCTGAAGCTTTCTTT.

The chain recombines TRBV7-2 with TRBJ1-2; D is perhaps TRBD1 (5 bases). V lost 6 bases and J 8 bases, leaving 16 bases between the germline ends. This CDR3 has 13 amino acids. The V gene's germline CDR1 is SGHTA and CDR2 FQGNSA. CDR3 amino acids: CASSPGWGTGYTF. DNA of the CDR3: TGTGCCAGCAGTCCAGGGTGGGGAACAGGCTACACCTTC. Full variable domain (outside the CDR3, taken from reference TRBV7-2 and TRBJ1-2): GAGVSQSPSNKVTEKGKDVELRCDPISGHTALYWYRQSLGQGLEFLIYFQGNSAPDKSGLPSDRFSAERTGGSVSTLTIQRTQQEDSAVYLCASSPGWGTGYTFGSGTRLTVV.

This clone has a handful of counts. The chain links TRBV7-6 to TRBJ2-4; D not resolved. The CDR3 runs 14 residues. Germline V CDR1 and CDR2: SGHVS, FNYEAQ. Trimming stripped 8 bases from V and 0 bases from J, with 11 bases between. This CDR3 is CASAPTLAKNIQYF. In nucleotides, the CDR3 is TGTGCCAGCGCACCGACATTAGCCAAAAACATTCAGTACTTC.

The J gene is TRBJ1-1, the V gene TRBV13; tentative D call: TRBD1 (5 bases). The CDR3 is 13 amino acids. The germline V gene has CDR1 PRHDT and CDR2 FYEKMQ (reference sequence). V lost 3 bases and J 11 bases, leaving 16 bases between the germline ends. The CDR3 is CASSFRVGGLAFF. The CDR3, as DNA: TGTGCCAGCAGCTTCCGCGTGGGGGGTTTGGCTTTCTTT.

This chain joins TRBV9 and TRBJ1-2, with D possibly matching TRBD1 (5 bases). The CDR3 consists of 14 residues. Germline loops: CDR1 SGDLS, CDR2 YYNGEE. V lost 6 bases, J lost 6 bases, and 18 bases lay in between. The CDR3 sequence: CASTGPVGQNGYTF. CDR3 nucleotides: TGTGCCAGCACAGGGCCAGTTGGGCAGAATGGCTACACCTTC.

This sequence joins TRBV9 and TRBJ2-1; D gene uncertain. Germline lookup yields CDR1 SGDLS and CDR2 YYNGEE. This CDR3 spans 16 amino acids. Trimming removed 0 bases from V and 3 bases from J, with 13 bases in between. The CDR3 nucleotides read TGTGCCAGCAGCGTAGATCCTAGGTGGGTCTACAATGAGCAGTTCTTC. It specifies CASSVDPRWVYNEQFF.

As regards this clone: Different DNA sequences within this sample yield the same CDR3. CDR3 DNA sequence: TGTGCCAGTAGTATAGGGGCGGGAGGCACAGATACGCAGTATTTT. It is translated as CASSIGAGGTDTQYF. V and J are TRBV19 and TRBJ2-3; 7 nucleotides align to TRBD2. Germline V gene sequence: CDR1 LNHDA, CDR2 SQIVND (reference sequence). CDR3 size: 15 residues. Losses at the gene ends were 1 base for V and 1 base for J; bases not matched to a gene: 2. Together with reference TRBV19 and TRBJ2-3, the CDR3 gives the full variable domain: DGGITQSPKYLFRKEGQNVTLSCEQNLNHDAMYWYRQDPGQGLRLIYYSQIVNDFQKGDIAEGYSVSREKKESFPLTVTSAQKNPTAFYLCASSIGAGGTDTQYFGPGTRLTVL.

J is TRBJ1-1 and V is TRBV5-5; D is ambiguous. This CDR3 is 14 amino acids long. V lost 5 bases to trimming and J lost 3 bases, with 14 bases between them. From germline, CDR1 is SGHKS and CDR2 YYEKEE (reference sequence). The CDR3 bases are TGTGCCAGCAGTCCGGAGGGTGATTACACTGAAGCTTTCTTT. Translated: CASSPEGDYTEAFF.

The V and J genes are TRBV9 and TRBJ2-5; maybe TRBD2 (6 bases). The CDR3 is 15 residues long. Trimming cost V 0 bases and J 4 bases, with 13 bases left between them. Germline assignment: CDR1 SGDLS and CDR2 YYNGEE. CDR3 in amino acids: CASSVGRGQRETQYF. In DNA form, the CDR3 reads TGTGCCAGCAGCGTAGGGAGGGGTCAACGAGAGACCCAGTACTTC.

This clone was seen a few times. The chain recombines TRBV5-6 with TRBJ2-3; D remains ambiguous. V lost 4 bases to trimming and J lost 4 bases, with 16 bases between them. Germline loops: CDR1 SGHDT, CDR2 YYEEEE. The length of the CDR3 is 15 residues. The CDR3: CASSVLPFAADTQYF. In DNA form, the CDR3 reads TGTGCCAGCAGCGTTCTACCGTTCGCGGCAGATACGCAGTATTTT.

The CDR3 coding sequence is TGTGCCAGCAGTTACCTTGGCGGGTCCTATGGCTACACCTTC. This sequence encodes CASSYLGGSYGYTF. The rearrangement joins TRBV28 to TRBJ1-2; D not resolved. There are 14 residues in the CDR3. The V gene's germline CDR1 is MDHEN and CDR2 SYDVKM. V shed 4 bases and J shed 4 bases, with 13 bases lying between them.

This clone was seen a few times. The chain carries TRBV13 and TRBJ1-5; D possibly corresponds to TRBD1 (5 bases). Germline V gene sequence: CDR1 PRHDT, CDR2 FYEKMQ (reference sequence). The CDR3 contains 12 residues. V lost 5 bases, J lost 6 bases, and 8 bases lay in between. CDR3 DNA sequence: TGTGCCAGCAGCCCCCAGGGTCAGCCCCAGCATTTT. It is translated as CASSPQGQPQHF.

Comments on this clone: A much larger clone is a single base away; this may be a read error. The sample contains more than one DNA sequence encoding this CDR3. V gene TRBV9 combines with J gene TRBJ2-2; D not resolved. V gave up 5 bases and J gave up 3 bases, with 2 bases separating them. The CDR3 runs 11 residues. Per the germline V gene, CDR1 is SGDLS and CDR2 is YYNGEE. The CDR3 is CASSDTGELFF. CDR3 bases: TGTGCCAGCAGTGACACCGGGGAGCTGTTTTTT.

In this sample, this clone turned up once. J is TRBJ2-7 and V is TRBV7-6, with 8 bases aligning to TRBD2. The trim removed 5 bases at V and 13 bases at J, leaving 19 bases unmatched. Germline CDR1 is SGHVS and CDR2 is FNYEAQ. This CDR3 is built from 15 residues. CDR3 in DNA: TGTGCCAGCAGCCAATTCGGACCTGATAGCGGGACGCCCTACTTC. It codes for CASSQFGPDSGTPYF.

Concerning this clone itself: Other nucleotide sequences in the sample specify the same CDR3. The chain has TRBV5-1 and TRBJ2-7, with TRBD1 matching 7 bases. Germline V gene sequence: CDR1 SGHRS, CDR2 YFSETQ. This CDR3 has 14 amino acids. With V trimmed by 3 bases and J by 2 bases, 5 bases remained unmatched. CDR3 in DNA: TGCGCCAGCAGCTCCACCGGGACAGCCTACGAGCAGTACTTC. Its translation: CASSSTGTAYEQYF.

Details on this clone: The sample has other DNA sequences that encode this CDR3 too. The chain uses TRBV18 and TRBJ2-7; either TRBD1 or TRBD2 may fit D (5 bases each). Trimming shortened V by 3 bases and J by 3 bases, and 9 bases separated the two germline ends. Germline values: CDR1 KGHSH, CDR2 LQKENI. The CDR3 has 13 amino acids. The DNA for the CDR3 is TGTGCCAGCTCACCGGGACGCAACTACGAGCAGTACTTC. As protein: CASSPGRNYEQYF. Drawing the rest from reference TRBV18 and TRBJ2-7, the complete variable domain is NAGVMQNPRHLVRRRGQEARLRCSPMKGHSHVYWYRQLPEEGLKFMVYLQKENIIDESGMPKERFSAEFPKEGPSILRIQQVVRGDSAAYFCASSPGRNYEQYFGPGTRLTVT.

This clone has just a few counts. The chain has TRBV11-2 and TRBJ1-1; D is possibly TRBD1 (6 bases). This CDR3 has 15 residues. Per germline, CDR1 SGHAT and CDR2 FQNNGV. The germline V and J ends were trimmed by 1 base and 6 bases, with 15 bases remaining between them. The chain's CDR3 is CASSLGGGWVPEAFF. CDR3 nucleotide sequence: TGTGCCAGCAGCTTAGGAGGGGGATGGGTCCCTGAAGCTTTCTTT.

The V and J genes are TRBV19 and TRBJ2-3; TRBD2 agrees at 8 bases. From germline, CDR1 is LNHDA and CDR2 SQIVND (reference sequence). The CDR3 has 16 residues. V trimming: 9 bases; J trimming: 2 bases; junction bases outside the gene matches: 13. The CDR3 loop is CASSATGGPYTDTQYF. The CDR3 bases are TGTGCCAGCTCGGCGACGGGGGGGCCCTACACAGATACGCAGTATTTT.

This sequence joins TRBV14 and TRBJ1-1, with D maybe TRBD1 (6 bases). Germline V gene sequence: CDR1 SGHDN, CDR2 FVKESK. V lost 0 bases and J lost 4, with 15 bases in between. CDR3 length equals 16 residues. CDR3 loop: CASSQDLGGAVTEAFF. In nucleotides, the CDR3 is TGTGCCAGCAGCCAAGATCTAGGGGGTGCAGTCACTGAAGCTTTCTTT.

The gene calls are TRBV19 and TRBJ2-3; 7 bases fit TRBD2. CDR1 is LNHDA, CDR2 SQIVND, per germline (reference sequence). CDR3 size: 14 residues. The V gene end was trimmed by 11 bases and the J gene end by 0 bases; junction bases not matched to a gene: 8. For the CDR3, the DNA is TGTGCCGCGGGGGTGGGCGGAAGCACAGATACGCAGTATTTT. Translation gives CAAGVGGSTDTQYF.